This section outlines one TCR beta chain sequence together with its context. Antigen specificity is unknown. TCRdb's copy holds only in-frame clones and misses some; the assay was immunoSEQ multiplex PCR. The data contain roughly 80,000 clones, around 80% of them singletons. This sample stems from a study of OX40 agonist ivuxolimab in advanced cancers. V trimming: 4 bases; J trimming: 3 bases; junction bases outside the gene matches: 8. CDR3 length equals 15 residues. Looked up from germline, CDR1 is SGDLS and CDR2 is YYNGEE. Overall study results and limits: The study found that CD8+ T cells averaged more expanded clones than CD4+.

This material consisted of CD4+ or CD8+ T cells sorted from blood, taken in a trial of the OX40 agonist ivuxolimab. The chain is built from TRBV9 and TRBJ2-7, with 9 bases matching TRBD2. The origin of this receptor is an adult with an advanced solid tumor such as melanoma, head and neck, liver or kidney cancer. DNA of the CDR3: TGTGCCAGCAGCCGTACCGGGCGGGGGGGCTACGAGCAGTACTTC. Translating it yields CASSRTGRGGYEQYF.